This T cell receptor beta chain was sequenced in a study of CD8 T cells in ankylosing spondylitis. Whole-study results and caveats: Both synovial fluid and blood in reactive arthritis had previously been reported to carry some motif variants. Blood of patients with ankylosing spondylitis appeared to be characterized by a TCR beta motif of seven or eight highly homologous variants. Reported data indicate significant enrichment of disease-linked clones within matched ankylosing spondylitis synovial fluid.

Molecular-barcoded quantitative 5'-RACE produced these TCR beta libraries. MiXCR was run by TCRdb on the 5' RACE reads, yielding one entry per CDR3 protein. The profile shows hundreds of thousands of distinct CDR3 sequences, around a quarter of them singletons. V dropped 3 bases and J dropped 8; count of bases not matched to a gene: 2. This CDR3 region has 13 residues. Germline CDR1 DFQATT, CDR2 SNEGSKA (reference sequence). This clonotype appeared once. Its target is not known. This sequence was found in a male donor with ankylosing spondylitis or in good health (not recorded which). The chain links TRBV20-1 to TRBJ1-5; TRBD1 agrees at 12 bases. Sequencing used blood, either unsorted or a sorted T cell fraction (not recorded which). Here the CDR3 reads CSARGQGAKPQHF. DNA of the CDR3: TGCAGTGCTAGGGGACAGGGGGCGAAGCCCCAGCATTTT.